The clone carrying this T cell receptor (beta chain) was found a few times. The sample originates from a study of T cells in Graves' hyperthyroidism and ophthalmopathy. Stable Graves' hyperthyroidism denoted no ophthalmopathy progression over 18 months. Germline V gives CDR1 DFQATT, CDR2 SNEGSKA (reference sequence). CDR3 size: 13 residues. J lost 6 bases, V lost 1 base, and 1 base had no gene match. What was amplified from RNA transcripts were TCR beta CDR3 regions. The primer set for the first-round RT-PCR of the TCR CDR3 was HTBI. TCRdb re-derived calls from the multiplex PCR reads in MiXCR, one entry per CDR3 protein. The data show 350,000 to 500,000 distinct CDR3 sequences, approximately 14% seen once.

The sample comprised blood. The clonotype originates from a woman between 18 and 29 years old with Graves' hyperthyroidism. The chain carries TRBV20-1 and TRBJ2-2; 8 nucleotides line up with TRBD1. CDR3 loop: CSARGQGPGELFF. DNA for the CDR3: TGCAGTGCTAGAGGACAGGGGCCCGGGGAGCTGTTTTTT.